This T cell receptor (beta chain) was identified during a study of T cells expressing NK-cell markers. Turning to this clonotype: Its antigen is still unknown.

This CDR3 comprises 14 residues. CDR1 is GTSNPN, CDR2 SVGIG, per germline (reference sequence). TCRdb reprocessed the 5' RACE reads and keeps a single row for each CDR3 protein, giving no DNA. This sample contains 200,000 to 300,000 distinct CDR3 sequences. Overall study findings and caveats: Expanded NKG2C+ T cell clones had unclear HCMV specificity.

V and J are TRBV30 and TRBJ1-2; TCRdb designates TRBD1, a call that cannot be tested without DNA. This receptor was obtained from a man aged 18 to 30 in good health. The sequenced sample was blood T cells: a sorted CD56 or NKG2C T cell subset, CD4+ or CD8+ T cells, or bulk PBMC T cells (not recorded which). This CDR3 reads CAWSSMGGTYGYTF.